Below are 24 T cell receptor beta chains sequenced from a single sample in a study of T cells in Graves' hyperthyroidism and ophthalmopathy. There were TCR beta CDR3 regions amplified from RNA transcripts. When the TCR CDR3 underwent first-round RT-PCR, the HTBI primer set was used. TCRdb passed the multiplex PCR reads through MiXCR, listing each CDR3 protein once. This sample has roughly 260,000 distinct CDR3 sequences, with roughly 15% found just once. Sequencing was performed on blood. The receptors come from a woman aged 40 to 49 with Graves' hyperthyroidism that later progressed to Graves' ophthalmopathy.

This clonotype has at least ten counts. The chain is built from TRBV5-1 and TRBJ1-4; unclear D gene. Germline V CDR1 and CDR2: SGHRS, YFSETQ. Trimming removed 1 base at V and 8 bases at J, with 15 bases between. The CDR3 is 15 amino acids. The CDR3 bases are TGCGCCAGCAGCTTGTTGGGCAGCCCCGGGGAAAAACTGTTTTTT. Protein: CASSLLGSPGEKLFF. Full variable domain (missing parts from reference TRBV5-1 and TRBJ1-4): KAGVTQTPRYLIKTRGQQVTLSCSPISGHRSVSWYQQTPGQGLQFLFEYFSETQRNKGNFPGRFSGRQFSNSRSEMNVSTLELGDSALYLCASSLLGSPGEKLFFGSGTQLSVL.

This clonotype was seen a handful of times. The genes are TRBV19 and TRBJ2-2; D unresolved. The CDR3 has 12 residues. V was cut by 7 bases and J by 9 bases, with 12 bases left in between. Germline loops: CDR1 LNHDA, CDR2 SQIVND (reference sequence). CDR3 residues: CASTHGPRELFF. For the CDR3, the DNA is TGTGCCAGTACCCACGGGCCCAGGGAGCTGTTTTTT. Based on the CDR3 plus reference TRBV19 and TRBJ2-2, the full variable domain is DGGITQSPKYLFRKEGQNVTLSCEQNLNHDAMYWYRQDPGQGLRLIYYSQIVNDFQKGDIAEGYSVSREKKESFPLTVTSAQKNPTAFYLCASTHGPRELFFGEGSRLTVL.

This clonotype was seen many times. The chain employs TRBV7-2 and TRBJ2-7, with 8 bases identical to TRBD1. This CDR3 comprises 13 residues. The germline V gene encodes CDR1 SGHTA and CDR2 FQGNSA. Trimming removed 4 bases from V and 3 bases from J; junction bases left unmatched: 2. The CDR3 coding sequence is TGTGCCAGCAGCTCCAGGGGGCACTACGAGCAGTACTTC. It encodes CASSSRGHYEQYF.

Here the CDR3 DNA reads TGTGCCAGCAGCCTTAGCGTGGGCGAGCAGTACTTC. This gives the protein CASSLSVGEQYF. The gene calls are TRBV11-2 and TRBJ2-7, with a possible D match to TRBD2 (5 bases). Germline lookup yields CDR1 SGHAT and CDR2 FQNNGV. The CDR3 has 12 residues. Trimming removed 5 bases at V and 6 bases at J, with 11 bases between.

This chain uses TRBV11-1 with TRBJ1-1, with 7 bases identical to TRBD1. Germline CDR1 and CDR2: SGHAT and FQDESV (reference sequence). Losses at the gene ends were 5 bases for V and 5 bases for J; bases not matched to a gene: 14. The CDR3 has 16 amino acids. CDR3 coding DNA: TGTGCCAGCAGCGGACAGGTTTTTTCGAGTGGGACTGAAGCTTTCTTT. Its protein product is CASSGQVFSSGTEAFF.

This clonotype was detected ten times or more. DNA of the CDR3: TGTGCCAGCAGTGCTCCCGGACTAGCGGGGGGACGAAACAATGAGCAGTTCTTC. It is translated as CASSAPGLAGGRNNEQFF. The chain is built from TRBV2 and TRBJ2-1; 14 bases fit TRBD2. The CDR3 runs to 18 residues. Germline trimming cut 4 bases from V and 5 bases from J; bases unmatched to any gene: 10. CDR1 and CDR2 (germline): SNHLY, FYNNEI.

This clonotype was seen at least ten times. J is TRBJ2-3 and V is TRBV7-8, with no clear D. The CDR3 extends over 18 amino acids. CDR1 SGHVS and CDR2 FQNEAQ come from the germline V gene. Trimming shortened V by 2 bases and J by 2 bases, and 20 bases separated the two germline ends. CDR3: CASSLFYGLAGDTDTQYF. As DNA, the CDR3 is TGTGCCAGCAGCTTATTTTATGGTCTGGCTGGGGACACAGATACGCAGTATTTT.

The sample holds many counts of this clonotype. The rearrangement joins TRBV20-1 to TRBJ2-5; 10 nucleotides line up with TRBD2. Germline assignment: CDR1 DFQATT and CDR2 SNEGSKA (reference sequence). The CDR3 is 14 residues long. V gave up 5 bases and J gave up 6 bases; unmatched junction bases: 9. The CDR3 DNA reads TGCAGTGCTTCCCTAGCGGGAGTAGGAAAGACCCAGTACTTC. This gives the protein CSASLAGVGKTQYF.

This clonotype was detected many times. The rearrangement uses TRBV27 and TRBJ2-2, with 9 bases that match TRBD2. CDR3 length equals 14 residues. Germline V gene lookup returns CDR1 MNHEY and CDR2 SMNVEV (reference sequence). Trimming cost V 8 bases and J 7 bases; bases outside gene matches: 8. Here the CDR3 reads CASSSREGVGELFF. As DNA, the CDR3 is TGTGCCAGCTCTTCGCGGGAGGGGGTCGGGGAGCTGTTTTTT.

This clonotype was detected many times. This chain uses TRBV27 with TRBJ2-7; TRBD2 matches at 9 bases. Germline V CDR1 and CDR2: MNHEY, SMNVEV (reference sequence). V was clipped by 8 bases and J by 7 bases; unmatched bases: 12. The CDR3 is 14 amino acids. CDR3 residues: CASGIAGAFVEQYF. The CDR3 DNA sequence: TGTGCCAGCGGGATAGCGGGGGCCTTCGTTGAGCAGTACTTC.

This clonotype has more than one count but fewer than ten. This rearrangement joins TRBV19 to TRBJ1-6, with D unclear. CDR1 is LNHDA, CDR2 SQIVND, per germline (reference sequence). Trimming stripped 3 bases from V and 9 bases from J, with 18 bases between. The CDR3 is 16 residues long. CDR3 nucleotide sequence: TGTGCCAGTAGTATTGGGCACTTAACTCTTCGTTCACCCCTCCACTTT. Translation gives CASSIGHLTLRSPLHF.

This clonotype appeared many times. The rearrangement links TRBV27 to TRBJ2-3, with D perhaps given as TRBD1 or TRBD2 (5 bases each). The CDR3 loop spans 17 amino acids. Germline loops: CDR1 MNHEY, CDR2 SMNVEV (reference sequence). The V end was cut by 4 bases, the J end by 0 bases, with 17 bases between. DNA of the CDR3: TGTGCCAGCAGTTGCCCCGGGGCGGGTCCTAGCACAGATACGCAGTATTTT. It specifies CASSCPGAGPSTDTQYF.

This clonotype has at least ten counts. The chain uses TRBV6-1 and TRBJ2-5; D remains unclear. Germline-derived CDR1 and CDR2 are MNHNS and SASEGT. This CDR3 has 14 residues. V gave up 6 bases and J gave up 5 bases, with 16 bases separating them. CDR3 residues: CASSPTHVSETQYF. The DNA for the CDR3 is TGTGCCAGCAGCCCCACTCATGTCTCCGAGACCCAGTACTTC.

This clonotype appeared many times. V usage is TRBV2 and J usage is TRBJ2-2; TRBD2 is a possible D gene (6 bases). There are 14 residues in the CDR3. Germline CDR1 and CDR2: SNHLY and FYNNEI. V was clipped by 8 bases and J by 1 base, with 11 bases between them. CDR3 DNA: TGTGCCAGCCGGGACTGGCTGAACACCGGGGAGCTGTTTTTT. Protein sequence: CASRDWLNTGELFF.

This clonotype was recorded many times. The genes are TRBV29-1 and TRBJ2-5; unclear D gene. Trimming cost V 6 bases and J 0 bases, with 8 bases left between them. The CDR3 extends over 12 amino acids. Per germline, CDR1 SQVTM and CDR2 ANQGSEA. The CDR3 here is CSVTRDQETQYF. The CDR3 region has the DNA TGCAGCGTCACACGAGACCAAGAGACCCAGTACTTC.

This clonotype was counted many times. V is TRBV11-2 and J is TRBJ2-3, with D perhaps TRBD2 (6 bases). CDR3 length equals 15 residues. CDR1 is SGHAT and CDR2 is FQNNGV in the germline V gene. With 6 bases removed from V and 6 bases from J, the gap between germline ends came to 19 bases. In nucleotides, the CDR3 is TGTGCCAGCAGGAGACTTAGCGGAGCTGCGGATACGCAGTATTTT. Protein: CASRRLSGAADTQYF.

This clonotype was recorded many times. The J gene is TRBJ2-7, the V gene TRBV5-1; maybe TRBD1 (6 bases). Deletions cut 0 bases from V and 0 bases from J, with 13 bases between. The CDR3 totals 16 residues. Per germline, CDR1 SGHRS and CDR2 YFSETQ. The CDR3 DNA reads TGCGCCAGCAGCTTGGGGGATGGACAGAGCTCCTACGAGCAGTACTTC. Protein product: CASSLGDGQSSYEQYF. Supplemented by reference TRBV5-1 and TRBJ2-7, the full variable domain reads KAGVTQTPRYLIKTRGQQVTLSCSPISGHRSVSWYQQTPGQGLQFLFEYFSETQRNKGNFPGRFSGRQFSNSRSEMNVSTLELGDSALYLCASSLGDGQSSYEQYFGPGTRLTVT.

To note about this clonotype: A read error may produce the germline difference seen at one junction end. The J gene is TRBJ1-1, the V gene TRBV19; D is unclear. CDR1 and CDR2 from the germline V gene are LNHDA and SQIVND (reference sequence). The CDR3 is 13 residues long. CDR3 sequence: CVSSKGTYTEAFF. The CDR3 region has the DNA TGTGTCAGTAGTAAGGGAACCTACACTGAAGCTTTCTTT.

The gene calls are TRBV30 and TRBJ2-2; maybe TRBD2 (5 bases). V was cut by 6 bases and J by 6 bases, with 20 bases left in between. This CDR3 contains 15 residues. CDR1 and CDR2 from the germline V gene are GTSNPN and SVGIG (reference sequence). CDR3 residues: CACPGVIGFSGELFF. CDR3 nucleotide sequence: TGTGCCTGCCCCGGGGTTATAGGTTTCTCCGGGGAGCTGTTTTTT. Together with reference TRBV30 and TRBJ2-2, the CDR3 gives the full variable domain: SQTIHQWPATLVQPVGSPLSLECTVEGTSNPNLYWYRQAAGRGLQLLFYSVGIGQISSEVPQNLSASRPQDRQFILSSKKLLLSDSGFYLCACPGVIGFSGELFFGEGSRLTVL.

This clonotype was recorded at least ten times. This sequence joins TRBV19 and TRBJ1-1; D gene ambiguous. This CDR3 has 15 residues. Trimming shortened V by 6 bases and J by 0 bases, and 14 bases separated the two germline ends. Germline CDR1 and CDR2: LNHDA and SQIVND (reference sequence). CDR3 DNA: TGTGCCAGTAGCGGCACGAGGGATATGAACACTGAAGCTTTCTTT. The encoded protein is CASSGTRDMNTEAFF. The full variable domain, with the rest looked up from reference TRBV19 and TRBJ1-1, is DGGITQSPKYLFRKEGQNVTLSCEQNLNHDAMYWYRQDPGQGLRLIYYSQIVNDFQKGDIAEGYSVSREKKESFPLTVTSAQKNPTAFYLCASSGTRDMNTEAFFGQGTRLTVV.

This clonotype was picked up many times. CDR3 DNA sequence: TGTGCCAGCAGTTTTGGGACAGGGGGCGGCTCACCCCTCCACTTT. Its protein product is CASSFGTGGGSPLHF. V gene TRBV27 combines with J gene TRBJ1-6; TRBD1 matches 12 bases. The CDR3 consists of 15 residues. J was trimmed by 10 bases and V by 3 bases; bases with no gene match: 4. Germline lookup yields CDR1 MNHEY and CDR2 SMNVEV (reference sequence).

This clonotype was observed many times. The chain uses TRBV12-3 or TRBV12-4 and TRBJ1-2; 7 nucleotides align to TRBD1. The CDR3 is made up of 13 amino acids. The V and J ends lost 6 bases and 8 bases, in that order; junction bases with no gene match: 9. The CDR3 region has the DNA TGTGCCAGCAGGAGACCGGGACAGAACGGCTACACCTTC. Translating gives CASRRPGQNGYTF.

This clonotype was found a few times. The CDR3 here is CASSLDGDSPLHF. The CDR3 DNA sequence: TGTGCCAGCAGCTTGGACGGCGATTCACCCCTCCACTTT. The V gene is TRBV5-5, the J gene TRBJ1-6, with D unresolved. With 0 bases removed from V and 8 bases from J, the gap between germline ends came to 6 bases. CDR3 length: 13 amino acids. The germline V gene encodes CDR1 SGHKS and CDR2 YYEKEE (reference sequence).

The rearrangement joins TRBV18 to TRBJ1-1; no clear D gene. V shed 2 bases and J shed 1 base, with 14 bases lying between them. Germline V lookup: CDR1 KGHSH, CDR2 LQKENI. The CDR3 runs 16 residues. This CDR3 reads CASSPWTKNTNTEAFF. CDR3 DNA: TGTGCCAGCTCACCATGGACTAAGAACACGAACACTGAAGCTTTCTTT.